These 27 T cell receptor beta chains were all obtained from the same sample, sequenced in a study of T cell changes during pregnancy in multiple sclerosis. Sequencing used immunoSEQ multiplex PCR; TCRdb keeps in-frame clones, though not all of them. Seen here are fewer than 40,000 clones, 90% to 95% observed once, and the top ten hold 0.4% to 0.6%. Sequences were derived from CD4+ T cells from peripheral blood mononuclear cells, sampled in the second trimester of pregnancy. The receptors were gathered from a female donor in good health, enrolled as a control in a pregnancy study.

CDR3 protein: CSVQAGGTYEQYF. The CDR3 DNA is TGCAGCGTTCAAGCGGGAGGCACCTACGAGCAGTACTTC. The chain links TRBV29-1 to TRBJ2-5; 9 nucleotides align to TRBD2. With the DNA end fitting TRBJ2-7 better, the J assignment may be wrong. The CDR3 extends over 13 amino acids. Per germline, CDR1 SQVTM and CDR2 ANQGSEA.

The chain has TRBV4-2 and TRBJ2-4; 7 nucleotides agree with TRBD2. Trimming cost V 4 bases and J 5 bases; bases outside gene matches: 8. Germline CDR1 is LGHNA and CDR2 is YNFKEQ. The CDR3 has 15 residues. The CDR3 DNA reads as TGTGCCAGCAGCCTTCGACGGGACTACCAAAACATTCAGTACTTC. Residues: CASSLRRDYQNIQYF.

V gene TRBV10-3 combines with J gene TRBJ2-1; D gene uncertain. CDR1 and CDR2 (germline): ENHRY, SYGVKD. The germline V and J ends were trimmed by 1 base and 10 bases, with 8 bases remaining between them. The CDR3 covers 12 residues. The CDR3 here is CAISEFGREQFF. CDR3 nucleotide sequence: TGTGCCATCAGTGAGTTCGGCAGGGAGCAGTTCTTC.

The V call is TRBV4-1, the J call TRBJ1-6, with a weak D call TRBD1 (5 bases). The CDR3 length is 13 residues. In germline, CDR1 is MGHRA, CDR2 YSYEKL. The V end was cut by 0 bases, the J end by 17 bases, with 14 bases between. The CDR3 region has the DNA TGCGCCAGCAGCCAAGAAACTATCGGCAGGGTCCACTTT. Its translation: CASSQETIGRVHF.

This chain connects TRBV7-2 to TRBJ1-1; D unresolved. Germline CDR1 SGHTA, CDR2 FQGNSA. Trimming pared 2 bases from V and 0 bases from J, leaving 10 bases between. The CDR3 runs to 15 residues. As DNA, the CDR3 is TGTGCCAGCAGCTTAAAAGGCGGTTTGAACACTGAAGCTTTCTTT. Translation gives CASSLKGGLNTEAFF.

The DNA of the CDR3 is TGTGCCAGCAGTACGTCTCCGGGACAGGGACCCCAGTACTTC. This translates into CASSTSPGQGPQYF. This chain links TRBV6-6 with TRBJ2-7; 9 bases fit TRBD1. V gave up 5 bases and J gave up 10 bases; unmatched junction bases: 12. Germline V lookup: CDR1 MNHNY, CDR2 SVGAGI (reference sequence). The CDR3 has 14 amino acids.

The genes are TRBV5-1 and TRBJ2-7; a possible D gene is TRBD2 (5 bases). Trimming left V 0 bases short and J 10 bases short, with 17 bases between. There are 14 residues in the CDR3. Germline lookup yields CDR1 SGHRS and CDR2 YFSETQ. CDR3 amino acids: CASSLVGTPGIQYF. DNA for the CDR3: TGCGCCAGCAGCTTGGTTGGCACTCCCGGGATCCAGTACTTC.

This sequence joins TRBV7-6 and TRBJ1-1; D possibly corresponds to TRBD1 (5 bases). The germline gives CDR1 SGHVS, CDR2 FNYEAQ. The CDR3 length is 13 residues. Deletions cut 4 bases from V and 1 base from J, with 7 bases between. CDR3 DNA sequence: TGTGCCAGCAGCTGGCAGGGGAACACTGAAGCTTTCTTT. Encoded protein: CASSWQGNTEAFF.

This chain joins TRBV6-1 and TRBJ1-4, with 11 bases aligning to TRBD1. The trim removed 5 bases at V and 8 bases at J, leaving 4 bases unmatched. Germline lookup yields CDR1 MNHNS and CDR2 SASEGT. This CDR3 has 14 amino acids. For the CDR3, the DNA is TGTGCCAGCAGTCAGGGGACAGGGGGGGAAAAACTGTTTTTT. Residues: CASSQGTGGEKLFF.

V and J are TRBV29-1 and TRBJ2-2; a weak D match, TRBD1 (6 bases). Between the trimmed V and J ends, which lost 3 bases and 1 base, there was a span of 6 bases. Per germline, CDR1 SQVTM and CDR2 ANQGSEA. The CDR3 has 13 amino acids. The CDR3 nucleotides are TGCAGCGTTGACAGGGGGAACACCGGGGAGCTGTTTTTT. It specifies CSVDRGNTGELFF.

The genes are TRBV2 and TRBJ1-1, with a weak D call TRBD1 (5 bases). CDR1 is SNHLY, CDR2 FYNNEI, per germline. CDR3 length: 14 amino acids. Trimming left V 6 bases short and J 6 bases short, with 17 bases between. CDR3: CASSRAPGSPEAFF. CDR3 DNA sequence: TGTGCCAGCAGCCGGGCTCCAGGGTCTCCTGAAGCTTTCTTT.

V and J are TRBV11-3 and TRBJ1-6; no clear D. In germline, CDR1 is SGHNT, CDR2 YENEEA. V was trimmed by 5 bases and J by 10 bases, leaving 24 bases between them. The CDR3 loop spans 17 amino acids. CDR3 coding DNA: TGTGCCAGCAGCGCCGACGGAGGTCCTCCGGGAGGCTCACCCCTCCACTTT. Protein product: CASSADGGPPGGSPLHF.

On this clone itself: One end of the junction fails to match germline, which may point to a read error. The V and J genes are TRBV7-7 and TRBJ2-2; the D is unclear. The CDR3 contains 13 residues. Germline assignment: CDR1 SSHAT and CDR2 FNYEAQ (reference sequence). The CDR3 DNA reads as TGTGCTAGCAGCTTAGATATCCCTGGGGAGCTGTTTTTT. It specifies CASSLDIPGELFF.

The CDR3 spells CASRWGQSNYGYTF. The CDR3 region has the DNA TGTGCCAGCAGGTGGGGACAGTCTAACTATGGCTACACCTTC. The chain employs TRBV28 and TRBJ1-2; 7 nucleotides align to TRBD1. The CDR3 sequence is 14 residues long. CDR1 and CDR2 (germline): MDHEN, SYDVKM. V was pared by 6 bases and J by 0 bases, with 4 bases of the junction left unmatched.

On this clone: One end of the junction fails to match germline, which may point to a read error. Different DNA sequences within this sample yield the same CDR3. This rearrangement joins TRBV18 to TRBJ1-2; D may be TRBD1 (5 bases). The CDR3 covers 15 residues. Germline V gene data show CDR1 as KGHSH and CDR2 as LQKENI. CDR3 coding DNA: TGCGCCAGCTCACCACCGATCGTTCAGGGCAGCGGCTACACCTTC. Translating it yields CASSPPIVQGSGYTF.

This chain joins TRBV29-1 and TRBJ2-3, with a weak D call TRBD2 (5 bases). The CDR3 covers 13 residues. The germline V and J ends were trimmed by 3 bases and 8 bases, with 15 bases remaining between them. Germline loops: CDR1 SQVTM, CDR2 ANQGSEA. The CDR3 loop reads CSVDRELTVTQYF. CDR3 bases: TGCAGCGTTGATCGGGAACTTACGGTTACGCAGTATTTT.

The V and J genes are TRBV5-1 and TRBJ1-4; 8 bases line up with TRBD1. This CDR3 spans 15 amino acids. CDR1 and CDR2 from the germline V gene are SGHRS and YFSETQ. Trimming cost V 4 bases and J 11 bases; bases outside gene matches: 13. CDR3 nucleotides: TGCGCCAGCAGCCCGGGACAGGCGCTACTTCGGAAACTGTTTTTT. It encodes CASSPGQALLRKLFF.

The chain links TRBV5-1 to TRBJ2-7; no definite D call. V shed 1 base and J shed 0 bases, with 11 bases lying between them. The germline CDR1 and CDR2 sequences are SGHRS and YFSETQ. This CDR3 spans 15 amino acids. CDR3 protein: CASSLFSLSSYEQYF. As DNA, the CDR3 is TGCGCCAGCAGCTTGTTCTCATTGAGCTCCTACGAGCAGTACTTC.

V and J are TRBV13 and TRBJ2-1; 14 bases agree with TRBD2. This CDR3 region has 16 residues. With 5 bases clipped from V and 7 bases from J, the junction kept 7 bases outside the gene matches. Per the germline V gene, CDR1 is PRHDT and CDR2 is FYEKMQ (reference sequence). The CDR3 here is CASSLRGLAGVNEQFF. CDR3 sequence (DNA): TGTGCCAGCAGCCTAAGGGGACTAGCGGGAGTAAATGAGCAGTTCTTC.

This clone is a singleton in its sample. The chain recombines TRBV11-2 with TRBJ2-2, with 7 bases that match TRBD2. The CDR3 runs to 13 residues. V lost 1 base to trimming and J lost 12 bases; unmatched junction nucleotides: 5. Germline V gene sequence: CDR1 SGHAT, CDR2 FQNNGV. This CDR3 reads CASSLVSGTKLFF. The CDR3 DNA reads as TGTGCCAGCAGCTTAGTTTCTGGGACTAAGCTGTTTTTT. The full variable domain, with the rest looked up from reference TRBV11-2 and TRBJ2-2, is EAGVAQSPRYKIIEKRQSVAFWCNPISGHATLYWYQQILGQGPKLLIQFQNNGVVDDSQLPKDRFSAERLKGVDSTLKIQPAKLEDSAVYLCASSLVSGTKLFFGEGSRLTVL.

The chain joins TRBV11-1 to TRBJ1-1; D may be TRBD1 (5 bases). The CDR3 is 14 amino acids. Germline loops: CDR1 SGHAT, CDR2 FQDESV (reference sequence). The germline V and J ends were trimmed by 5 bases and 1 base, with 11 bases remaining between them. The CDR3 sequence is CASSRPGGNTEAFF. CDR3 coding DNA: TGTGCCAGCAGCCGACCCGGGGGGAACACTGAAGCTTTCTTT.

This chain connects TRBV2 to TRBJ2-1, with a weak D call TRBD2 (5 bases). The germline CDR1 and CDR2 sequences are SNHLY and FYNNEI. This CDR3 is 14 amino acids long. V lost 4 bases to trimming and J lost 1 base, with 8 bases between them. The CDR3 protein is CASSGWESYNEQFF. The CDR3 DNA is TGTGCCAGCAGTGGGTGGGAGTCCTACAATGAGCAGTTCTTC.

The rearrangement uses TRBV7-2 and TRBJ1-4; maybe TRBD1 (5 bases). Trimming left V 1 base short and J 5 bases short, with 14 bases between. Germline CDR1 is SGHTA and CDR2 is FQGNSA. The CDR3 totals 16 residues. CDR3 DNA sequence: TGTGCCAGCAGCTTAGGCGGGGCGGGGATAAATGAAAAACTGTTTTTT. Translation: CASSLGGAGINEKLFF.

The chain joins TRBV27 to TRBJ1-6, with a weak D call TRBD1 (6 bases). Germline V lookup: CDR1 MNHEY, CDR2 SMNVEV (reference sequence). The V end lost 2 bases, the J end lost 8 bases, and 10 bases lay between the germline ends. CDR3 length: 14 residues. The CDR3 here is CASSLPGQHSPLHF. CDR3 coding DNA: TGTGCCAGCAGTTTACCCGGACAGCATTCACCCCTCCACTTT.

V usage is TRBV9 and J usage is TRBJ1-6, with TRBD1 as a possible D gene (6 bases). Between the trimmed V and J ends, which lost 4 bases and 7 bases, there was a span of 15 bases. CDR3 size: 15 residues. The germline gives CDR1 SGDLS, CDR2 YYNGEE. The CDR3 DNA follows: TGTGCCAGCAGCTTCGACGGGGGGGCGAATTCACCCCTCCACTTT. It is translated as CASSFDGGANSPLHF.

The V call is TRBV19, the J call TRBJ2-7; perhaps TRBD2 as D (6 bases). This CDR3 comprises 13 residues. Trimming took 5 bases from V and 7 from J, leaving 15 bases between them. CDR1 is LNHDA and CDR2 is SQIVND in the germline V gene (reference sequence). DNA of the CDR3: TGTGCCAGTAGTCGTAACACTGCGGGGGAGCAGTACTTC. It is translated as CASSRNTAGEQYF.

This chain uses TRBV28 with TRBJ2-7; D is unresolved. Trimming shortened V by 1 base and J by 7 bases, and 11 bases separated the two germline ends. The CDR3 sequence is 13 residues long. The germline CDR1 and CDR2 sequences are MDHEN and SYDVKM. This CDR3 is CASSLYPRYEQYF. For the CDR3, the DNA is TGTGCCAGCAGTTTATATCCTAGGTATGAGCAGTACTTC.